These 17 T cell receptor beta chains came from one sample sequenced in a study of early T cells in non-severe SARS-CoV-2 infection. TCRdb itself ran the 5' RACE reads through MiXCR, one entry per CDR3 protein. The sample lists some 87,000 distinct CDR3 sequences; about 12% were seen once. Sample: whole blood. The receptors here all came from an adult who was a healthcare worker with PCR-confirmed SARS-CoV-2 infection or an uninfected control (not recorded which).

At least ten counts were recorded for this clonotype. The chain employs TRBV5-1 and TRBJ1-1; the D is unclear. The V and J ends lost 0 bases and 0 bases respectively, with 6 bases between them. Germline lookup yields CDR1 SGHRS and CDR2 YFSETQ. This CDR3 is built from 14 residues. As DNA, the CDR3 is TGCGCCAGCAGCTTGGCCACCATGAACACTGAAGCTTTCTTT. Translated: CASSLATMNTEAFF.

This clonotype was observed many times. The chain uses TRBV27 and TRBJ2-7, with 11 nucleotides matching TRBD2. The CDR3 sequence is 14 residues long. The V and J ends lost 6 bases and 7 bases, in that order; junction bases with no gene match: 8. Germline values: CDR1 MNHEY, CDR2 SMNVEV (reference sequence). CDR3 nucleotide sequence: TGTGCCAGCAGGGTAGCGGGAGGGTCTGGAGAGCAGTACTTC. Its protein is CASRVAGGSGEQYF.

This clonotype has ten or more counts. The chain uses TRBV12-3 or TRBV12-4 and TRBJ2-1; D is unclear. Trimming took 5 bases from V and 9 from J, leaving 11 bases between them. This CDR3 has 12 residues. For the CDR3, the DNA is TGTGCCAGCAGTGTCATAATAGGTGAGCAGTTCTTC. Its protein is CASSVIIGEQFF.

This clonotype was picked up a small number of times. The CDR3 is CASSLVQGGEQYF. The CDR3 DNA follows: TGCGCCAGCAGCTTGGTCCAAGGAGGCGAGCAGTACTTC. The chain joins TRBV5-1 to TRBJ2-7, with D possibly being TRBD2 (5 bases). There are 13 residues in the CDR3. Germline V CDR1 and CDR2: SGHRS, YFSETQ. V dropped 0 bases and J dropped 6 bases, with 10 bases sitting between them.

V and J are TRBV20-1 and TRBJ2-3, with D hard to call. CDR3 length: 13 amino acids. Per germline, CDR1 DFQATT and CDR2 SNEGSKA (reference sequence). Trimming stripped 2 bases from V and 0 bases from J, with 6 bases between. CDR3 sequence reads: CSARYGSTDTQYF. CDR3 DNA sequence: TGCAGTGCTAGATATGGTAGCACAGATACGCAGTATTTT.

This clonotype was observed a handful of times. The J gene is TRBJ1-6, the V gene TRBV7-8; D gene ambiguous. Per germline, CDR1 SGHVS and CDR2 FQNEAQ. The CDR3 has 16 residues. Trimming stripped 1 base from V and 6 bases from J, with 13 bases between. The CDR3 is CASSLGTPKANSPLHF. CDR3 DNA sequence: TGTGCCAGCAGCTTAGGCACCCCCAAGGCTAATTCACCCCTCCACTTT.

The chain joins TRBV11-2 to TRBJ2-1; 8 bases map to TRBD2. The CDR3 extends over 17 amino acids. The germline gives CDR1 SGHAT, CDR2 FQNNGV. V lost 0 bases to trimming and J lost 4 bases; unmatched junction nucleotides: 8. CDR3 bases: TGTGCCAGCAGCTTAGAAGGGAGGATAGCGGGGTACAATGAGCAGTTCTTC. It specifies CASSLEGRIAGYNEQFF.

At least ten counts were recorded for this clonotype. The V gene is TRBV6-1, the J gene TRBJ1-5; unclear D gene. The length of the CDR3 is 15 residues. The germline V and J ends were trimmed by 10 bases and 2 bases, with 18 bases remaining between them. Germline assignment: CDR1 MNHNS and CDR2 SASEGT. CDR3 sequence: CATPGPPDGNQPQHF. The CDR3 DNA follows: TGTGCCACCCCGGGTCCTCCTGATGGCAATCAGCCCCAGCATTTT.

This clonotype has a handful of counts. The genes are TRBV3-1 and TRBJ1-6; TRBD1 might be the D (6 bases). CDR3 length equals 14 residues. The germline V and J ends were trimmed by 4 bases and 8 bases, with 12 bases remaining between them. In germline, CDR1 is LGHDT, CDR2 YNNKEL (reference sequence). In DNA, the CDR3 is TGTGCCAGCAGCCCGGGACACCGTGATTCACCCCTCCACTTT. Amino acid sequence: CASSPGHRDSPLHF.

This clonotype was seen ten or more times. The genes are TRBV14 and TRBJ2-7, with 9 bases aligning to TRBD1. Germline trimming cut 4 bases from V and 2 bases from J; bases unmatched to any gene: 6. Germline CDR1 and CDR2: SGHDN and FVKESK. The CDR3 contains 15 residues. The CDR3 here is CASSLEGQGPYEQYF. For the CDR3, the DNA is TGTGCCAGCAGCCTAGAGGGACAGGGCCCCTACGAGCAGTACTTC.

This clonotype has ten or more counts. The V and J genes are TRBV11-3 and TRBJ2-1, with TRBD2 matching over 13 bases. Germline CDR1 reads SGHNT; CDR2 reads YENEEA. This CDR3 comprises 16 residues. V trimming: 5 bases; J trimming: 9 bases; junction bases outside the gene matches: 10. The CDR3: CASSALAGGTWAEQFF. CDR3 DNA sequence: TGTGCCAGCAGCGCACTAGCGGGAGGGACGTGGGCTGAGCAGTTCTTC.

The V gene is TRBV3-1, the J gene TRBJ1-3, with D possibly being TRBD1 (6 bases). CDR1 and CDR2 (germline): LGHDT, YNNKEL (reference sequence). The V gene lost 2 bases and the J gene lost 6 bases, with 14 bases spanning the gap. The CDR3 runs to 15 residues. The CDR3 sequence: CASSQSRTALNTIYF. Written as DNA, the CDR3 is TGTGCCAGCAGCCAATCGCGGACAGCGCTAAACACCATATATTTT.

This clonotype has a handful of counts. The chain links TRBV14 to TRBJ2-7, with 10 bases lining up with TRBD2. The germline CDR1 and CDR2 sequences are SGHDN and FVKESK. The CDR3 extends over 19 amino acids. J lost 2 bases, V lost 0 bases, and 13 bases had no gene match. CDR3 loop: CASSQDTKVAGGTTYEQYF. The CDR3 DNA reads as TGTGCCAGCAGCCAAGATACGAAGGTAGCGGGGGGCACCACCTACGAGCAGTACTTC.

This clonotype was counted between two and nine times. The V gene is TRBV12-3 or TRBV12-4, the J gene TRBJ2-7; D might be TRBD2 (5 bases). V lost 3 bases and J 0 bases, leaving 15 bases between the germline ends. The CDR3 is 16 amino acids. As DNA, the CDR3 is TGTGCCAGCAGTTTGACTATGGCGGGTAACTCCTACGAGCAGTACTTC. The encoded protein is CASSLTMAGNSYEQYF.

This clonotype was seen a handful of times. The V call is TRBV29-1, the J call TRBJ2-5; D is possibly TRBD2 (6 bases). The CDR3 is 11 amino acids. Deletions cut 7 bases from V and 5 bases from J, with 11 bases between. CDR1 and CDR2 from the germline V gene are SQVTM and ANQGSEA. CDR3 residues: CSAGAGETQYF. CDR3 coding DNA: TGCAGCGCGGGAGCTGGGGAGACCCAGTACTTC.

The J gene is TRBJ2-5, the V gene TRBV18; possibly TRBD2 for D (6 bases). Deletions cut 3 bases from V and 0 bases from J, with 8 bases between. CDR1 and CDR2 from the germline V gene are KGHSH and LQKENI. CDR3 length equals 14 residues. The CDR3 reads CASSPGGNQETQYF. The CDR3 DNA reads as TGTGCCAGCTCACCTGGAGGGAACCAAGAGACCCAGTACTTC.

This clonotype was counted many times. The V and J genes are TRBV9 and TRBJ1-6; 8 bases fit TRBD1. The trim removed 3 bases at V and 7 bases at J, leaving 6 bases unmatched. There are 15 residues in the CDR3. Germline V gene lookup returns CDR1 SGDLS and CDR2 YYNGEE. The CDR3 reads CASSGTGRGNSPLHF. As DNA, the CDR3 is TGTGCCAGCAGCGGGACAGGGAGGGGAAATTCACCCCTCCACTTT.